This is a list of T cell receptor beta chains from one sample in a study of T cell responses to AZD1222 COVID-19 vaccine. Method: immunoSEQ multiplex PCR; TCRdb's copy keeps in-frame clones and lacks some. This sample has 95,000 to 110,000 clones, with 88% found just once. The sequencing here drew on peripheral blood, taken on day 0 of AZD1222 vaccination. Source of these receptors: an adult in good health. The CDR3 runs from the conserved cysteine through the conserved F or W. D genes are given only for firm matches. Where a row states a size, it is once, few, many or the class of an expanded clone; other rows omit it.

j_call d_call clone_size v_call cdr3_nt cdr3_aa
TRBJ2-2 . . TRBV4-3 TGCGCCAGCAGCCAAGAGGCCAGCGCCACCGGGGAGCTGTTTTTT CASSQEASATGELFF
TRBJ2-1 . . TRBV10-3 TGTGCCATCAGTGAGTCATCGGTTACAAATGAGCAGTTCTTC CAISESSVTNEQFF
TRBJ2-1 . . TRBV6-5 TGTGCCACCACCACGACAGCTAACTCCTACAATGAGCAGTTCTTC CATTTTANSYNEQFF
TRBJ1-1 . . TRBV29-1 TGCAGCGTTGAGGAACAGGGGAACACTGAAGCTTTCTTT CSVEEQGNTEAFF
TRBJ2-5 TRBD2 few TRBV15 TGTGCCACCAGCAGAGGGCAACTAGCGGGAGGGGAAGAGACCCAGTACTTC CATSRGQLAGGEETQYF
TRBJ1-2 . once TRBV6-1 TGTGCCAGCAGTGAACCCGGGTGGTCGGGGGGCTACACCTTC CASSEPGWSGGYTF
TRBJ2-3 . . TRBV6-5 TGTGCCAGCAGTTGGTCTAGCACAGATACGCAGTATTTT CASSWSSTDTQYF
TRBJ1-3 . . TRBV6-6 TGTGCCAGCACTAAACCTGACGGGAGCTCTGGAAACACCATATATTTT CASTKPDGSSGNTIYF
TRBJ2-7 TRBD2 . TRBV19 TGTGCCAGTAGTCGGGCAGCGGGAGGGGAGCAGTACTTC CASSRAAGGEQYF
TRBJ2-7 . . TRBV10-3 TGTGCCATCAGCCCATCCCGACCGGCCTACGAGCAGTACTTC CAISPSRPAYEQYF
TRBJ2-1 TRBD2 once TRBV10-3 TGTGCCATCAGAGCAGCGGGAGAGCGGGGGGAGCAGTTCTTC CAIRAAGERGEQFF
TRBJ1-5 . . TRBV6-2/TRBV6-3 TGTGCCAGCAGTTACGGGGATCAGCCCCAGCATTTT CASSYGDQPQHF
TRBJ1-2 . . TRBV24-1 TGTGCCACCAGTGATCGTGGCTATGGCTACACCTTC CATSDRGYGYTF
TRBJ2-1 TRBD2 once TRBV19 TGTGCCAGTAGTTTTAGCGGGAGGGCCGATGAGCAGTTCTTC CASSFSGRADEQFF
TRBJ1-2 TRBD1 . TRBV19 TGTGCCAGTACCGACAGGGTCGACTTTTATGGCTACACCTTC CASTDRVDFYGYTF
TRBJ2-1 . few TRBV6-2/TRBV6-3 TGTGCCAGCAGTTACGGAGGGTATAGGTACAATGAGCAGTTCTTC CASSYGGYRYNEQFF
TRBJ2-7 TRBD1 . TRBV13 TGTGCCAGCAGCCCTCGGACAGGGACCTACCACGAGCAGTACTTC CASSPRTGTYHEQYF
TRBJ1-2 TRBD1 . TRBV5-1 TGCGCCAGCAGTCCTGGACAGGGGGCGGATGGCTACACCTTC CASSPGQGADGYTF
TRBJ1-2 . . TRBV28 TGTGCCAGCAGTCCGCAGGGTAACTATGGCTACACCTTC CASSPQGNYGYTF
TRBJ1-4 . . TRBV14 TGTGCCAGCAGCCCCGACCGGATAAAACTGTTTTTT CASSPDRIKLFF
TRBJ1-6 . . TRBV6-4 TGTGCCAGCAGTGACTCAAGGAAACCCTCCTATAATTCACCCCTCCACTTT CASSDSRKPSYNSPLHF
TRBJ2-1 . . TRBV5-1 TGCGCCAGCAGTTACGGACAGAGCTCCTACAATGAGCAGTTCTTC CASSYGQSSYNEQFF
TRBJ1-4 TRBD1 . TRBV25-1 TGTGCCAGCAGTGAGGGGACAGGGAAGTTCGAAAAACTGTTTTTT CASSEGTGKFEKLFF
TRBJ1-2 TRBD1 . TRBV6-1 TGTGCCAGCAGACCCGGGACAGACTATGGCTACACCTTC CASRPGTDYGYTF
TRBJ1-4 TRBD1 once TRBV7-2 TGTGCCAGCAGCCCCCCGGGACAGGCTCTTGGTGAAAAACTGTTTTTT CASSPPGQALGEKLFF
TRBJ1-2 . . TRBV21-1 TGTGCCGCCTCAGGGGCGACTAACTATGGCTACACCTTC CAASGATNYGYTF
TRBJ1-4 TRBD1 . TRBV19 TGTGCCAGCCGCACCCCGGGGACAGGGGCAACTAATGAAAAACTGTTTTTT CASRTPGTGATNEKLFF
TRBJ2-7 . . TRBV11-3 TGTGCCAGCAGCTTAGACGGGAGCGGGTACGAGCAGTACTTC CASSLDGSGYEQYF
TRBJ2-7 . . TRBV7-8 TGTGCCAGCAGCCTCCGCCAGGGGTCGGGATACGAGCAGTACTTC CASSLRQGSGYEQYF
TRBJ1-4 . . TRBV18 TGTGCCAGCTCACCACCGGGACGGCCAACTGCAACTAATGAAAAACTGTTTTTT CASSPPGRPTATNEKLFF
TRBJ2-7 . . TRBV30 TGTGCCTGGAGTTTAACGGGGTTCGAGCAGTACTTC CAWSLTGFEQYF
TRBJ1-3 . . TRBV9 TGTGCCAGCAGCGTGGCAGTCCACTCTGGAAACACCATATATTTT CASSVAVHSGNTIYF
TRBJ1-1 . . TRBV28 TGTGCCAGCAGTCCCCCGAGGAGCCTGAACACTGAAGCTTTCTTT CASSPPRSLNTEAFF
TRBJ2-1 . . TRBV9 TGTGCCAGCGGCGTGGGCAATGAGCAGTTCTTC CASGVGNEQFF
TRBJ1-2 . . TRBV6-5 TGTGCCAGCAGCCCCTTTGGGGCAGGCAGCTATGGCTACACCTTC CASSPFGAGSYGYTF
TRBJ1-3 . few TRBV6-5 TGTGCCAGCATGAGCTCTGGAAACACCATATATTTT CASMSSGNTIYF
TRBJ2-7 . . TRBV9 TGTGCCAGCAGCGTAGATGCAGCGACATTATACGAGCAGTACTTC CASSVDAATLYEQYF
TRBJ1-1 . . TRBV6-5 TGTGCCAGCAGTAAGCGGGAAGGGAACACTGAAGCTTTCTTT CASSKREGNTEAFF
TRBJ1-1 . . TRBV10-3 TGTGCCATCAGTACTGATTCGACGAACACTGAAGCTTTCTTT CAISTDSTNTEAFF
TRBJ2-5 . . TRBV4-1 TGCGCCAGCAGCCAAGGTCAAGCGGTGGAGACCCAGTACTTC CASSQGQAVETQYF
TRBJ2-7 TRBD1 . TRBV12-5 TGTGCTAGTGGTCAAAGACAGGGAAGGGCCTCCTACGAGCAGTACTTC CASGQRQGRASYEQYF
TRBJ2-7 . . TRBV20-1 TGCAGTGCTAGCATTGCCTACGAGCAGTACTTC CSASIAYEQYF
TRBJ2-7 TRBD2 once TRBV5-1 TGCGCCAGCAGCTTGGCCGTGGATTCCCCCGGGACTACCTCCTACGAGCAGTACTTC CASSLAVDSPGTTSYEQYF
TRBJ2-3 . . TRBV18 TGTGCCAGCTCACCCGAAACGGGGGTGGATACGCAGTATTTT CASSPETGVDTQYF
TRBJ2-5 . once TRBV7-2 TGTGCCAGCAGCCCCCTAGAGACCCAGTACTTC CASSPLETQYF
TRBJ2-7 . . TRBV18 TGTGCCAGCTCACCCCGTCCGGGGAGGGGGGACTACGAGCAGTACTTC CASSPRPGRGDYEQYF
TRBJ1-1 . . TRBV14 TGTGCCAGCAGCCAGGCAATACAACCCACTGAAGCTTTCTTT CASSQAIQPTEAFF
TRBJ2-1 . . TRBV5-1 TGCGCCAGCAGCTTGGGCGGAGAAAACAATGAGCAGTTCTTC CASSLGGENNEQFF
TRBJ1-4 . . TRBV7-8 TGTGCCAGCAGCTTAGGGAACCGAGAAAAACTGTTTTTT CASSLGNREKLFF
TRBJ1-3 . . TRBV6-6 TGTGCCAGCAGACAGGGCGACACCATATATTTT CASRQGDTIYF
TRBJ2-5 . . TRBV2 TGTGCCAGCAGTGAACTTACGGGGACCCAGTACTTC CASSELTGTQYF
TRBJ1-1 . . TRBV27 TGTGCCAGCAGCTACCTCCAGGGGAACACTGAAGCTTTCTTT CASSYLQGNTEAFF
TRBJ2-7 . . TRBV6-5 TGTGCCAGCAGTTTCATCATAGGGGGGGAATCCTACGAGCAGTACTTC CASSFIIGGESYEQYF
TRBJ1-2 TRBD1 . TRBV28 TGTGCCAGCAGTGACTCCGGGACAGGGATTGGCTATGGCTACACCTTC CASSDSGTGIGYGYTF
TRBJ1-5 . . TRBV27 TGTGCCAGCAGCCTTCGTTCCAGTCAGCCCCAGCATTTT CASSLRSSQPQHF